The 10 T cell receptor beta chains below were found in one sample sequenced in a study of Graves' ophthalmopathy and Graves' hyperthyroidism. From RNA, the CDR3 regions of TCR beta chains were amplified and sequenced. HTBI primers were employed in first-round RT-PCR, then a second-round multiplex PCR followed. Each CDR3 protein gets one entry after TCRdb re-called the multiplex PCR reads with MiXCR. The data contain almost 750,000 distinct CDR3 sequences, approximately 40% of them singletons. The specimen was peripheral blood. These receptors all stem from an adult man with Graves' ophthalmopathy.

This chain links TRBV20-1 with TRBJ1-2; 11 positions match TRBD1. The germline CDR1 and CDR2 sequences are DFQATT and SNEGSKA (reference sequence). The CDR3 has 16 residues. V dropped 4 bases and J dropped 4; count of bases not matched to a gene: 11. The DNA of the CDR3 is TGCAGTGCTAAAGGGGCGTCGGGACAGGGGGTCTATGGCTACACCTTC. Its protein product is CSAKGASGQGVYGYTF.

This clonotype has ten or more counts. The chain has TRBV7-2 and TRBJ2-7; TRBD2 aligns across 7 bases. Germline V gene sequence: CDR1 SGHTA, CDR2 FQGNSA. The CDR3 totals 13 residues. J gave up 5 bases and V 5 bases, and 6 bases lay outside the gene matches. As DNA, the CDR3 is TGTGCCAGCAGCCCCACTAGCGTCCACGAGCAGTACTTC. It yields the protein CASSPTSVHEQYF.

This clonotype has ten or more counts. The chain couples TRBV10-3 to TRBJ1-2; unclear D gene. CDR3 size: 14 residues. V dropped 0 bases and J dropped 4 bases, with 9 bases sitting between them. Germline lookup yields CDR1 ENHRY and CDR2 SYGVKD. In nucleotides, the CDR3 is TGTGCCATCAGTGAGTCGCCACAGTTCTATGGCTACACCTTC. Translation gives CAISESPQFYGYTF.

V usage is TRBV20-1 and J usage is TRBJ2-7; the D is unclear. There are 14 residues in the CDR3. V was shortened by 0 bases and J by 5 bases, with 14 bases between the two germline ends. Germline CDR1 is DFQATT and CDR2 is SNEGSKA (reference sequence). In DNA form, the CDR3 reads TGCAGTGCTAGAGATCGTACTTCCCTGGACGAGCAGTACTTC. Amino acids: CSARDRTSLDEQYF.

This clonotype was detected many times. The chain couples TRBV2 to TRBJ1-3; D uncertain. Trimming cost V 1 base and J 9 bases, with 7 bases left between them. The V gene's germline CDR1 is SNHLY and CDR2 FYNNEI. CDR3 length: 12 amino acids. This CDR3 is CASSEGVSTIYF. CDR3 sequence (DNA): TGTGCCAGCAGTGAAGGTGTTAGCACCATATATTTT.

The chain has TRBV20-1 and TRBJ1-4; D remains unclear. V was cut by 5 bases and J by 5 bases, with 15 bases left in between. Per germline, CDR1 DFQATT and CDR2 SNEGSKA (reference sequence). CDR3 size: 14 residues. The CDR3 is CSALLGVQNEKLFF. CDR3 nucleotide sequence: TGCAGTGCTCTCCTTGGGGTTCAAAATGAAAAACTGTTTTTT.

The V and J genes are TRBV5-4 and TRBJ1-1; D call uncertain. The CDR3 is made up of 17 amino acids. In germline, CDR1 is SGHNT, CDR2 YYREEE (reference sequence). Trimming removed 4 bases from V and 8 bases from J, with 27 bases in between. This chain's CDR3 is CASSVDRSFGTGREAFF. The CDR3 DNA sequence: TGTGCCAGCAGCGTTGACCGAAGCTTCGGCACGGGCAGGGAAGCTTTCTTT.

Comment on this clonotype: A much larger clone lies a single base off, so this may be a read error. V and J are TRBV7-3 and TRBJ1-1; D is undetermined. The CDR3 has 13 residues. V lost 0 bases and J 11 bases, leaving 13 bases between the germline ends. In germline, CDR1 is SGHTA, CDR2 FQGTGA. This CDR3 reads CASSLTNSLLAFF. The DNA of the CDR3 is TGTGCCAGCAGCTTAACGAACTCCCTCCTCGCTTTCTTT.

This clonotype occurred many times. This sequence joins TRBV29-1 and TRBJ1-4; the D is unclear. The V end lost 5 bases, the J end lost 4 bases, and 2 bases lay between the germline ends. This CDR3 has 10 residues. Per germline, CDR1 SQVTM and CDR2 ANQGSEA. CDR3 in DNA: TGCAGCGTTCTTAATGAAAAACTGTTTTTT. Translating it yields CSVLNEKLFF.

V is TRBV12-3 or TRBV12-4 and J is TRBJ2-2; D is undetermined. CDR3 length: 15 residues. V lost 3 bases and J 0 bases, leaving 8 bases between the germline ends. CDR3 coding DNA: TGTGCCAGCAGTTTGTTGACCGCGAACACCGGGGAGCTGTTTTTT. Its protein product is CASSLLTANTGELFF.